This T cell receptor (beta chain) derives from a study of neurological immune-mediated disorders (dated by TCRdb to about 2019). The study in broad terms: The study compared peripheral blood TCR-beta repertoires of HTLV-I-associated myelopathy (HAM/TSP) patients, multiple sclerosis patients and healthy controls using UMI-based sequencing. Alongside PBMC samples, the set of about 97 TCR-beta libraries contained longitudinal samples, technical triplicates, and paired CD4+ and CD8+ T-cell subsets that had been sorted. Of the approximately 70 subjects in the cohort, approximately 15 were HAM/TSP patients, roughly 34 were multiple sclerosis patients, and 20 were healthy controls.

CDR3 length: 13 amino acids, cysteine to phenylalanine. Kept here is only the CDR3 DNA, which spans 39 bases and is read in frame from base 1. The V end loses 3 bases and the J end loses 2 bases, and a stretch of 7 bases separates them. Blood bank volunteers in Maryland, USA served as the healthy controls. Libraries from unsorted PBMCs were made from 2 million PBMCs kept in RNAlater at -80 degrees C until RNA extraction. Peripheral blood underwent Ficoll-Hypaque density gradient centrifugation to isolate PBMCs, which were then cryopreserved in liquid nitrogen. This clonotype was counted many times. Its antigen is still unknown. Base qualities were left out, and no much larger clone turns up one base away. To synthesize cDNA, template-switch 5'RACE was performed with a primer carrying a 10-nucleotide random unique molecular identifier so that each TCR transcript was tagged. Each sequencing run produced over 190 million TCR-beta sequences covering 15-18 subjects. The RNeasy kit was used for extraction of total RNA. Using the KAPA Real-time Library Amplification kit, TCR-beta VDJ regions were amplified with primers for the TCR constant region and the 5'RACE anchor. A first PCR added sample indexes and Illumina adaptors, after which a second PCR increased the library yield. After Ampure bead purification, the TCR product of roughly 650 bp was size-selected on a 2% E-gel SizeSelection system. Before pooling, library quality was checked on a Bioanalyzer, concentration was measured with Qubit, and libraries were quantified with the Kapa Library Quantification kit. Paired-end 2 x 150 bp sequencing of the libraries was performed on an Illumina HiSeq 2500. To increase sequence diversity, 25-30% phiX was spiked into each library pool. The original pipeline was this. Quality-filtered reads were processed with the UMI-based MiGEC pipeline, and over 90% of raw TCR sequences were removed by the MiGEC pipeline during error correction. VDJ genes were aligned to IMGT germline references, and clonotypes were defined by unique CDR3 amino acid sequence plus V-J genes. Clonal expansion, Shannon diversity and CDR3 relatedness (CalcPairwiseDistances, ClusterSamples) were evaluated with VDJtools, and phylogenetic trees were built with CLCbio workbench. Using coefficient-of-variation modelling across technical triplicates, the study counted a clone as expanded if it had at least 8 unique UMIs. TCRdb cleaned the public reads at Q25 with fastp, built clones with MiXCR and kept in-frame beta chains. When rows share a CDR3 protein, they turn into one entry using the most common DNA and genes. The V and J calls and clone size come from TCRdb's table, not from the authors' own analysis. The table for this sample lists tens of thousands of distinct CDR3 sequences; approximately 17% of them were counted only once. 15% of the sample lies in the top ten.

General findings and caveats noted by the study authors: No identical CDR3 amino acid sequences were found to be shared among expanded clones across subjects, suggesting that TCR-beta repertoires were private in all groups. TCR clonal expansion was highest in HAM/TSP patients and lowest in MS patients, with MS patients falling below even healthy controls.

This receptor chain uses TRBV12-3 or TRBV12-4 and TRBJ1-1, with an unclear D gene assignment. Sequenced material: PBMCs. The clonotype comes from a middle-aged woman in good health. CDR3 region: CASSFDGNTEAFF. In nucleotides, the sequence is TGTGCCAGCAGTTTCGACGGAAACACTGAAGCTTTCTTT.